This T cell receptor beta chain is drawn from a study of blood T cell repertoires in COVID-19. Study in general: The origin of the acute and convalescent COVID-19 samples was the United States, Italy and Spain. PBMCs, B-cell-depleted T cells, or T cells were the source of the cDNA or gDNA that made up the material.

Per the authors' pipeline: Amplification with reference gene primers provided the estimates of nucleated cell counts. The method was immunoSEQ multiplex PCR; TCRdb's version includes in-frame clones alone and lacks a portion of them. V and J calls and clone size are as listed in that table; D and trimming were resolved from the DNA. The sample yields fewer than 130,000 clones, about 85% seen once. CDR1 and CDR2 (germline): LNHDA, SQIVND (reference sequence). This CDR3 is 14 amino acids long. After removal of 4 bases from V and 5 bases from J, the junction contained 5 bases not matched to a gene. The source of this sequence is a human donor in a cohort sampled during active COVID-19. The chain combines TRBV19 with TRBJ2-1; 7 nucleotides match TRBD1. The sample consisted of peripheral blood. The CDR3 loop reads CASSKGQLNNEQFF. CDR3 sequence (DNA): TGTGCCAGTAGTAAGGGACAGCTAAACAATGAGCAGTTCTTC.